This T cell receptor (beta chain) is from a study of T cells after somatic rescue of genetic block. Produced via immunoSEQ multiplex PCR; TCRdb's table is partial and in-frame only. Of about 67,000 clones in the sample, about 92% were seen once. Germline-derived CDR1 and CDR2 are SGHVS and FNYEAQ. CDR3 size: 14 residues. V shed 2 bases and J shed 4 bases, with 9 bases lying between them. The receptor comes from a man aged 40-49 years. The rearrangement joins TRBV7-6 to TRBJ1-3; D ambiguous. Sequencing was performed on peripheral blood mononuclear cells (PBMCs). Here the CDR3 DNA reads TGTGCCAGCAGCTTATCCGACAAGGGAAACACCATATATTTT. The encoded protein is CASSLSDKGNTIYF.